The 6 T cell receptor beta chains given below trace back to one sample, sequenced in a study of T cells in Graves' hyperthyroidism and ophthalmopathy. Amplification targeted TCR beta CDR3 regions from RNA transcripts. The TCR CDR3 first-round RT-PCR relied on the HTBI primer set. TCRdb re-derived calls from the multiplex PCR reads in MiXCR, one entry per CDR3 protein. The sample contains fewer than 650,000 distinct CDR3 sequences, approximately 15% of which appear only once. Sequencing used blood. All receptors come from a woman aged 25-40 years with Graves' hyperthyroidism that later progressed to Graves' ophthalmopathy.

The chain recombines TRBV4-1 with TRBJ2-1; unclear D gene. This CDR3 region has 14 residues. Germline CDR1 and CDR2: MGHRA and YSYEKL. The V end was cut by 4 bases, the J end by 4 bases, with 11 bases between. CDR3 in amino acids: CASSLGVLYNEQFF. CDR3 bases: TGCGCCAGCAGCCTAGGTGTCCTTTACAATGAGCAGTTCTTC.

This clonotype was observed many times. This chain links TRBV2 with TRBJ2-7; 10 bases are a match to TRBD2. The CDR3 totals 16 residues. Per the germline V gene, CDR1 is SNHLY and CDR2 is FYNNEI. Germline trimming cut 2 bases from V and 2 bases from J; bases unmatched to any gene: 6. The CDR3 spells CASSEPPGTSAYEQYF. As DNA, the CDR3 is TGTGCCAGCAGTGAACCCCCCGGGACTAGCGCCTACGAGCAGTACTTC.

This clonotype was counted many times. The chain carries TRBV7-3 and TRBJ2-3; D remains unclear. The CDR3 contains 15 residues. CDR1 is SGHTA, CDR2 FQGTGA, per germline. With 3 bases removed from V and 6 bases from J, the gap between germline ends came to 16 bases. The DNA of the CDR3 is TGTGCCAGCAGCTTCCTGGGCTTACCGGGCGATACGCAGTATTTT. This translates into CASSFLGLPGDTQYF.

The table lists this clonotype with many counts. The chain has TRBV12-3 or TRBV12-4 and TRBJ2-3; D assignment may be TRBD1 or TRBD2 (5 bases each). The CDR3 contains 18 residues. Trimming cost V 3 bases and J 1 base, with 20 bases left between them. The CDR3 DNA is TGTGCCAGCAGTTTCAATCGTGGGGGAGAGGGAGGCACAGATACGCAGTATTTT. It translates to CASSFNRGGEGGTDTQYF.

This clonotype was recorded a few times. V usage is TRBV7-2 and J usage is TRBJ2-5; the D is unclear. CDR1 is SGHTA, CDR2 FQGNSA, per germline. The CDR3 is 15 amino acids. V gave up 5 bases and J gave up 0 bases, with 13 bases separating them. The CDR3: CASSLQSWYQETQYF. CDR3 in DNA: TGTGCCAGCAGCCTTCAGTCTTGGTACCAAGAGACCCAGTACTTC.

This clonotype was seen just once. Germline and junction disagree at one end, which may indicate a read error. The V and J genes are TRBV12-3 or TRBV12-4 and TRBJ2-5; D gene ambiguous. This CDR3 spans 14 amino acids. The CDR3 nucleotides read TGTGCCAGCAGTTTAAGGACGGTCCAAGAGACCCGGTACTTC. It specifies CASSLRTVQETRYF.